The clone carrying this TCR beta chain came up once. The sample is drawn from a study of blood T cell repertoires in COVID-19. Study overall: Acute and convalescent COVID-19 specimens originated in the United States, Italy and Spain.

Losses at the gene ends were 8 bases for V and 4 bases for J; bases not matched to a gene: 12. The CDR3 has 15 amino acids. The germline V gene encodes CDR1 SNHLY and CDR2 FYNNEI. Authors' processing steps: Amplifying reference gene primers gave estimates of nucleated cell counts. The assay was immunoSEQ multiplex PCR, and TCRdb's table has in-frame clones only and misses some. The V and J calls and clone size were taken over from that table, and D and trimming were inferred from the DNA. The sample yields roughly 150,000 clones, over 75% seen once. The sample consisted of peripheral blood. The clonotype was recovered from a human donor in a cohort sampled during active COVID-19. The chain links TRBV2 to TRBJ2-7; TRBD2 aligns across 9 bases. DNA for the CDR3: TGTGCCAGCTCCGGATGGGCTAGCGGGACGTACGAGCAGTACGTC. This translates into CASSGWASGTYEQYV.